A selection of T cell receptor beta chains follows, all from one sample in a study of a mutant IDH1 vaccine in newly diagnosed glioma. Assay used: immunoSEQ multiplex PCR; TCRdb lists only in-frame clones, some missing. This sample yields around 60,000 clones, of which around 84% are seen a single time; roughly 3.9% belongs to the top ten. These receptors are not linked to any known antigen. The specimen comprised PBMCs, sampled from a glioma patient whose treatment included an IDH1 peptide vaccine. Receptor source: a man under 40 with glioma. Both conserved end residues are part of each CDR3. D genes are given only for firm matches. Size values are once, few and many counts, or a class for expanded clones, and some rows have none.

d_gene	abundance	v_gene	j_gene	len	CDR3nt	CDR3aa
TRBD1	.	TRBV29-1	TRBJ2-7	14	TGCAGCGTTGACAAGGGACAGGGGAGCGGCGAGCAGTACTTC	CSVDKGQGSGEQYF
.	.	TRBV10-3	TRBJ2-3	17	TGTGCCATCGGGGGATTGGGCGGGGGCACGAGCACAGATACGCAGTATTTT	CAIGGLGGGTSTDTQYF
.	.	TRBV5-8	TRBJ1-1	12	TGTGCCAGTAAGGACATGAACACTGAAGCTTTCTTT	CASKDMNTEAFF
.	once	TRBV12-1	TRBJ1-6	18	TGTGCCAGCAGCTTTGTAGGGCAGCAGAGCTCCTATAATTCACCCCTCCACTTT	CASSFVGQQSSYNSPLHF
.	.	TRBV13	TRBJ2-5	14	TGTGCCAGCAGCCCGGGACTGGTCCAAGAGACCCAGTACTTC	CASSPGLVQETQYF
TRBD1	.	TRBV2	TRBJ1-5	14	TGTGCCAGCAGACGGGACAGGGGATTGCAGCCCCAGCATTTT	CASRRDRGLQPQHF
.	.	TRBV2	TRBJ2-1	13	TGTGCCAGCAGTGATCGGTCCTACAATGAGCAGTTCTTC	CASSDRSYNEQFF
TRBD1	.	TRBV6-5	TRBJ2-5	15	TGTGCCAGCAGTCGGGACAGCCGTAACCAAGAGACCCAGTACTTC	CASSRDSRNQETQYF
TRBD1	.	TRBV10-3	TRBJ2-7	15	TGTGCCATCAGTGAGTCGAGACAGGGTCGGTACGAGCAGTACTTC	CAISESRQGRYEQYF
TRBD1	.	TRBV28	TRBJ2-4	16	TGTGCCAGCAGTTTATTATTCACAGGGGTCGAAAACATTCAGTACTTC	CASSLLFTGVENIQYF
.	.	TRBV11-2	TRBJ1-2	13	TGTGCCAGCAGAGGGACGGCGTCTTATGGCTACACCTTC	CASRGTASYGYTF
TRBD1	.	TRBV6-5	TRBJ1-5	14	TGTGCCAGCAGATCCGGGACAGGGGACCAGCCCCAGCATTTT	CASRSGTGDQPQHF
.	.	TRBV2	TRBJ2-6	13	TGTGCCGGAAGAAGGCCTGGGGCCAACGTCCTGACTTTC	CAGRRPGANVLTF
.	.	TRBV6-1	TRBJ1-2	13	TGTGCCAGCAGTGAAGCTAGGAGCTATGGCTACACCTTC	CASSEARSYGYTF
TRBD1	.	TRBV11-3	TRBJ2-1	15	TGTGCCAGCAGCTTAGCGGGACAGGGGAGGAATGAGCAGTTCTTC	CASSLAGQGRNEQFF
.	.	TRBV30	TRBJ1-3	15	TGTGCCTGGAGTGTACTTCCCAGCTCTGGAAACACCATATATTTT	CAWSVLPSSGNTIYF
.	.	TRBV19	TRBJ1-2	14	TGTGCCAGTAGTCTTGCCCAGGGAGTCTATGGCTACACCTTC	CASSLAQGVYGYTF
TRBD2	.	TRBV4-2	TRBJ2-3	15	TGTGCCAGCAGCCAAGGGACTAGCGGGGCAGATACGCAGTATTTT	CASSQGTSGADTQYF
.	.	TRBV19	TRBJ1-5	14	TGTGCCAGTAGCCCCAGCGGGGGCAATCAGCCCCAGCATTTT	CASSPSGGNQPQHF
.	.	TRBV18	TRBJ2-3	14	TGTGCCAGCTCACCTCAGAGTCCCACAGATACGCAGTATTTT	CASSPQSPTDTQYF
TRBD2	.	TRBV6-1	TRBJ2-3	13	TGTGCCAGCAGTACTACTAGCGGGACGTGGGAGTATTTT	CASSTTSGTWEYF
TRBD1	.	TRBV28	TRBJ2-7	14	TGTGCCAGCACGCTGGACAGGGGGCGAAGGGAGCAGTACTTC	CASTLDRGRREQYF
.	.	TRBV2	TRBJ2-5	13	TGTGCCAGCCGGGATTACTACCAAGAGACCCAGTACTTC	CASRDYYQETQYF
TRBD1	few	TRBV27	TRBJ1-2	14	TGTGCCAGCAGTTTATCCGGACAGGGTATAGGCTACACCTTC	CASSLSGQGIGYTF
.	.	TRBV27	TRBJ1-2	14	TGTGCCAGCAGTCCCGCAAGTTCTAACTATGGCTACACCTTC	CASSPASSNYGYTF
.	.	TRBV20-1	TRBJ1-2	10	TGCAGTGCTAGATCCGGTGGCTACACCTTC	CSARSGGYTF
.	few	TRBV29-1	TRBJ1-1	12	TGCAGCGTTGAAGGGGGGAACACTGAAGCTTTCTTT	CSVEGGNTEAFF
.	.	TRBV29-1	TRBJ1-1	16	TGCAGCGTTGAAGGGTATCCGGGTTTAAGGGGCACTGAAGCTTTCTTT	CSVEGYPGLRGTEAFF
TRBD1	.	TRBV25-1	TRBJ1-5	14	TGTGCCAGCAGTGAATCAGGGGGGATTCAGCCCCAGCATTTT	CASSESGGIQPQHF
.	.	TRBV5-5	TRBJ2-2	14	TGTGCCAGCAGCTTCAACGCGAACACCGGGGAGCTGTTTTTT	CASSFNANTGELFF
TRBD2	.	TRBV10-3	TRBJ2-5	16	TGTGCCATCAGTGAAAGGAGCGGGGTGGGAAGTGAGACCCAGTACTTC	CAISERSGVGSETQYF
.	.	TRBV2	TRBJ2-1	17	TGTGCCAGCGGAAGGGGCCAGGGCCCTTACATCTACAATGAGCAGTTCTTC	CASGRGQGPYIYNEQFF
.	.	TRBV19	TRBJ2-7	15	TGTGCCAGTAGTATAGGTAGAGCAGGGGTCAACGAGCAGTACTTC	CASSIGRAGVNEQYF
TRBD2	.	TRBV7-6	TRBJ2-7	14	TGTGCCAGCAGCTTAGAGGTTCGGGAGGGCGAGCAGTACTTC	CASSLEVREGEQYF
.	.	TRBV7-2	TRBJ1-5	15	TGTGCCAGCAGCTTAGGCGGGACGGTGAATCAGCCCCAGCATTTT	CASSLGGTVNQPQHF
TRBD2	.	TRBV5-1	TRBJ2-1	15	TGCGCCAGCAGCCCCACTAGCGGGGGGGGCTATGAGCAGTTCTTC	CASSPTSGGGYEQFF
TRBD1	once	TRBV5-1	TRBJ2-3	14	TGCGCCAGCAGCTCTGGACAGGGACAAGATACGCAGTATTTT	CASSSGQGQDTQYF
.	.	TRBV27	TRBJ2-7	13	TGTGCCAGCAGTTTTCGAGTGGGGAGCGAGCAGTACTTC	CASSFRVGSEQYF
.	many	TRBV5-4	TRBJ1-1	13	TGTGCCAGCAGCTTGGGAGGAAAGGCTGAAGCTTTCTTT	CASSLGGKAEAFF
.	.	TRBV10-3	TRBJ2-1	11	TGTGCCATCAGGGAGGACACTGAGCAGTTCTTC	CAIREDTEQFF
TRBD1	.	TRBV11-3	TRBJ1-2	11	TGTGCCAGCAGCTTAGGGGACAGCGGCACCTTC	CASSLGDSGTF
.	.	TRBV27	TRBJ2-7	13	TGTGCCAGCAGTTTGTTAGCGCTGGGCGAGCAGTACTTC	CASSLLALGEQYF
.	.	TRBV6-1	TRBJ1-2	15	TGTGCCAGCAGTGAATTTCAAGGGGACTCCTATGGCTACACCTTC	CASSEFQGDSYGYTF
TRBD1	few	TRBV4-1	TRBJ1-4	17	TGCGCCAGCAGCCAAGACCCGGACAGGGGAACTAATGAAAAACTGTTTTTT	CASSQDPDRGTNEKLFF
.	.	TRBV29-1	TRBJ1-1	15	TGCAGCGTTGTGTGGTCAGGGTTTATGAACACTGAAGCTTTCTTT	CSVVWSGFMNTEAFF
TRBD1	.	TRBV19	TRBJ2-3	15	TGTGCCAGTAGCGCCCTCCCACAGGGGGCAGATACGCAGTATTTT	CASSALPQGADTQYF
.	.	TRBV19	TRBJ2-2	17	TGTGCCAGTAGCCCACTTACAGGGAAACAGGGCACCGGGGAGCTGTTTTTT	CASSPLTGKQGTGELFF
.	.	TRBV5-1	TRBJ2-7	13	TGCGCCAGCAGCTTGGAGGGATACTACGAGCAGTACTTC	CASSLEGYYEQYF
.	.	TRBV5-5	TRBJ1-4	15	TGTGCCAGCAGTCCCGTTGGGCAGGGAGGGGAAAAACTGTTTTTT	CASSPVGQGGEKLFF